Detailed here is one T cell receptor beta chain. This entry belongs to a study of blood T cell repertoires in COVID-19. Libraries were prepared by immunoSEQ multiplex PCR; TCRdb keeps only in-frame clonotypes and omits some of them. This sample has about 270,000 clones, with around nine tenths found just once. The CDR3 sequence is 16 residues long. CDR1 and CDR2 from the germline V gene are SGHNT and YYREEE (reference sequence). The V gene lost 2 bases and the J gene lost 5 bases, with 19 bases spanning the gap. Symptom resolution, clearance, or two negative PCRs marked donors in Cohort 3 as recovered.

Source material: PBMCs or T cells enriched from blood (not recorded which). This sequence was found in a woman under 30 who had recovered from COVID-19. The chain has TRBV5-4 and TRBJ2-5, with a weak D call TRBD1 (6 bases). The CDR3 DNA is TGTGCCAGCAGCTTCGACAGGAGCGACGCGCGGGAGACCCAGTACTTC. It codes for CASSFDRSDARETQYF.